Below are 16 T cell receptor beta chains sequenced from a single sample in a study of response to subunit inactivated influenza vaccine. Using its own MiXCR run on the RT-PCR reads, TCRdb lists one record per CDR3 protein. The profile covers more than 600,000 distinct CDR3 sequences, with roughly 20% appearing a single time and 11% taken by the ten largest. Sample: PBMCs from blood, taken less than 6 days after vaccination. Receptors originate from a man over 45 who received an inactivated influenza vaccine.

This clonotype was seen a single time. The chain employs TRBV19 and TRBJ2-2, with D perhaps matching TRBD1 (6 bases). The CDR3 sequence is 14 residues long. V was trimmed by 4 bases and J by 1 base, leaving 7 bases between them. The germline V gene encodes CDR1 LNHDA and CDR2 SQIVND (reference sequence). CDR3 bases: TGTGCCAGTAGTAAGGGACAGAACACCGGGGAGCTGTTTTTT. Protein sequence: CASSKGQNTGELFF.

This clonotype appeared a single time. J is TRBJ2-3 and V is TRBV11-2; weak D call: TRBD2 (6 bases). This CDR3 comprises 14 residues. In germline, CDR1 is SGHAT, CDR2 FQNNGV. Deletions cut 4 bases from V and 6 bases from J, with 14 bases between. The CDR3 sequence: CASSSDYGGDTQYF. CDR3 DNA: TGTGCCAGCAGCTCCGACTACGGAGGGGATACGCAGTATTTT.

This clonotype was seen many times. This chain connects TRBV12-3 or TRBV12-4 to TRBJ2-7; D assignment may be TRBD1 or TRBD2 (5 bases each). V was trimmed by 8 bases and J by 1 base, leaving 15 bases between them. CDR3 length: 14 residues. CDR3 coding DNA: TGTGCCAGCGGAATAGGGACGGCTTCCTACGAGCAGTACTTC. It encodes CASGIGTASYEQYF.

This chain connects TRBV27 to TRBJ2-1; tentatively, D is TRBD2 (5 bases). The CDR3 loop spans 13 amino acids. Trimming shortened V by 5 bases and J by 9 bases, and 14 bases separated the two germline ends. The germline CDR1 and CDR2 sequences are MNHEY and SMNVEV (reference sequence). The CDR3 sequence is CASSNLLGAEQFF. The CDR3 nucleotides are TGTGCCAGCAGTAACCTACTAGGAGCTGAGCAGTTCTTC.

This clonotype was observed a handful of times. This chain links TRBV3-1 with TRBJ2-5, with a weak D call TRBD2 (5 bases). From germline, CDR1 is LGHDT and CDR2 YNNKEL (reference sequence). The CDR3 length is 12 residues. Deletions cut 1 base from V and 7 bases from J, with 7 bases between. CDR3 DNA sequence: TGTGCCAGCAGCCAAGTTGAGGGGACCCAGTACTTC. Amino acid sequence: CASSQVEGTQYF.

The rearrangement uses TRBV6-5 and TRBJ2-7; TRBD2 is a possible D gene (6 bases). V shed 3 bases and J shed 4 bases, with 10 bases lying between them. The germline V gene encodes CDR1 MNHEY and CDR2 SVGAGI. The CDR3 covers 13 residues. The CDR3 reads CASSYGGTYEQYF. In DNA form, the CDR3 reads TGTGCCAGCAGTTATGGGGGGACTTACGAGCAGTACTTC.

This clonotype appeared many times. The DNA for the CDR3 is TGTGCCAGCAGCAAGACTAGCGGGAGAACCTACGAGCAGTACTTC. This codes for CASSKTSGRTYEQYF. The V and J genes are TRBV12-3 or TRBV12-4 and TRBJ2-7; 12 nucleotides match TRBD2. The junction had 5 bases not matched to a gene; V was cut back by 6 bases and J by 2 bases. There are 15 residues in the CDR3.

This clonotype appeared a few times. Here the CDR3 DNA reads TGCGCCAGCAGCCAAGAGTTGTCAGGGGGGACTAGCGGCTCTAGCTCCTACAATGAGCAGTTCTTC. It yields the protein CASSQELSGGTSGSSSYNEQFF. The chain joins TRBV4-1 to TRBJ2-1; TRBD2 matches 11 bases. CDR1 and CDR2 from the germline V gene are MGHRA and YSYEKL. The CDR3 extends over 22 amino acids. Trimming cost V 0 bases and J 0 bases; bases outside gene matches: 16.

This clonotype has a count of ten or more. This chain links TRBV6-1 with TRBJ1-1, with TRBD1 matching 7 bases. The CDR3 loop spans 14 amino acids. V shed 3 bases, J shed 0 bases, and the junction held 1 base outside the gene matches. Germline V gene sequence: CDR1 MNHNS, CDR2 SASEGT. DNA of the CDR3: TGTGCCAGCAGTGACGGGACAGTGAACACTGAAGCTTTCTTT. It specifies CASSDGTVNTEAFF.

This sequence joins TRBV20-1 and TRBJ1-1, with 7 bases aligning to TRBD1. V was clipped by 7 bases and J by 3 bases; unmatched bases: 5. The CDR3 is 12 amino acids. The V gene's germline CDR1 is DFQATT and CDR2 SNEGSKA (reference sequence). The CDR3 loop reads CSDVQGDTEAFF. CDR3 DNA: TGCAGTGATGTCCAGGGGGACACTGAAGCTTTCTTT.

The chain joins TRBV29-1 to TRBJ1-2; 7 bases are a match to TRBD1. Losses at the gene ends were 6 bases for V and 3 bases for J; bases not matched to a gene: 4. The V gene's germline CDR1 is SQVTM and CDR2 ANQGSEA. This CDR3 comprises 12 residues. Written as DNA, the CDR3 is TGCAGCGTAGTGGGACAGCACTATGGCTACACCTTC. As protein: CSVVGQHYGYTF.

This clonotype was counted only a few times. The CDR3 loop reads CASSDAGTGLLEQYF. The CDR3 nucleotides read TGCGCCAGCAGCGATGCCGGGACAGGGTTACTCGAGCAGTACTTC. The V gene is TRBV5-1, the J gene TRBJ2-7; 9 bases match TRBD1. CDR1 is SGHRS, CDR2 YFSETQ, per germline. This CDR3 has 15 amino acids. V lost 4 bases and J lost 6; bases outside the gene matches: 11.

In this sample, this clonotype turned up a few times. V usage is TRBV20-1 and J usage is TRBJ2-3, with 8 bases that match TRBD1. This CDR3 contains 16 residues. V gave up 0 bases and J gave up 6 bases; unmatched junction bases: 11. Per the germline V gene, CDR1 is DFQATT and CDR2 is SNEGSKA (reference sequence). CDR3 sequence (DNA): TGCAGTGCTAGAGATCGTGGACAGGGCCACCGGGATACGCAGTATTTT. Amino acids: CSARDRGQGHRDTQYF.

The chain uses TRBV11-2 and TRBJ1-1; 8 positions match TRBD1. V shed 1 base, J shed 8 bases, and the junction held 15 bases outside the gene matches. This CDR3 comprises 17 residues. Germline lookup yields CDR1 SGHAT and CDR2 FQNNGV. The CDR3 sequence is CASSLVGRWTGSSEAFF. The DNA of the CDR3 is TGTGCCAGCAGCTTAGTAGGTCGGTGGACAGGGAGCTCGGAAGCTTTCTTT.

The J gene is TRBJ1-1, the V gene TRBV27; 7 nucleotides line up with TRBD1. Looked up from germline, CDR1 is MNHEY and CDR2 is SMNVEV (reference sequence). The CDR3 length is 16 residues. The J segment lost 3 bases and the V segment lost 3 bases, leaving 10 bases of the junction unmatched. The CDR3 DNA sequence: TGTGCCAGCAGTTTGGGGGGGAGGGGGCTTGACACTGAAGCTTTCTTT. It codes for CASSLGGRGLDTEAFF.

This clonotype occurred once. The chain's CDR3 is CAWGDRGRMGETQYF. Written as DNA, the CDR3 is TGTGCCTGGGGGGACAGGGGGCGGATGGGCGAGACCCAGTACTTC. The chain uses TRBV30 and TRBJ2-5; 12 nucleotides agree with TRBD1. Trimming took 5 bases from V and 5 from J; bases not matched to a gene: 9. Looked up from germline, CDR1 is GTSNPN and CDR2 is SVGIG (reference sequence). The CDR3 spans 15 residues. Using reference TRBV30 and TRBJ2-5 for the parts outside the CDR3, the full variable domain is SQTIHQWPATLVQPVGSPLSLECTVEGTSNPNLYWYRQAAGRGLQLLFYSVGIGQISSEVPQNLSASRPQDRQFILSSKKLLLSDSGFYLCAWGDRGRMGETQYFGPGTRLLVL.